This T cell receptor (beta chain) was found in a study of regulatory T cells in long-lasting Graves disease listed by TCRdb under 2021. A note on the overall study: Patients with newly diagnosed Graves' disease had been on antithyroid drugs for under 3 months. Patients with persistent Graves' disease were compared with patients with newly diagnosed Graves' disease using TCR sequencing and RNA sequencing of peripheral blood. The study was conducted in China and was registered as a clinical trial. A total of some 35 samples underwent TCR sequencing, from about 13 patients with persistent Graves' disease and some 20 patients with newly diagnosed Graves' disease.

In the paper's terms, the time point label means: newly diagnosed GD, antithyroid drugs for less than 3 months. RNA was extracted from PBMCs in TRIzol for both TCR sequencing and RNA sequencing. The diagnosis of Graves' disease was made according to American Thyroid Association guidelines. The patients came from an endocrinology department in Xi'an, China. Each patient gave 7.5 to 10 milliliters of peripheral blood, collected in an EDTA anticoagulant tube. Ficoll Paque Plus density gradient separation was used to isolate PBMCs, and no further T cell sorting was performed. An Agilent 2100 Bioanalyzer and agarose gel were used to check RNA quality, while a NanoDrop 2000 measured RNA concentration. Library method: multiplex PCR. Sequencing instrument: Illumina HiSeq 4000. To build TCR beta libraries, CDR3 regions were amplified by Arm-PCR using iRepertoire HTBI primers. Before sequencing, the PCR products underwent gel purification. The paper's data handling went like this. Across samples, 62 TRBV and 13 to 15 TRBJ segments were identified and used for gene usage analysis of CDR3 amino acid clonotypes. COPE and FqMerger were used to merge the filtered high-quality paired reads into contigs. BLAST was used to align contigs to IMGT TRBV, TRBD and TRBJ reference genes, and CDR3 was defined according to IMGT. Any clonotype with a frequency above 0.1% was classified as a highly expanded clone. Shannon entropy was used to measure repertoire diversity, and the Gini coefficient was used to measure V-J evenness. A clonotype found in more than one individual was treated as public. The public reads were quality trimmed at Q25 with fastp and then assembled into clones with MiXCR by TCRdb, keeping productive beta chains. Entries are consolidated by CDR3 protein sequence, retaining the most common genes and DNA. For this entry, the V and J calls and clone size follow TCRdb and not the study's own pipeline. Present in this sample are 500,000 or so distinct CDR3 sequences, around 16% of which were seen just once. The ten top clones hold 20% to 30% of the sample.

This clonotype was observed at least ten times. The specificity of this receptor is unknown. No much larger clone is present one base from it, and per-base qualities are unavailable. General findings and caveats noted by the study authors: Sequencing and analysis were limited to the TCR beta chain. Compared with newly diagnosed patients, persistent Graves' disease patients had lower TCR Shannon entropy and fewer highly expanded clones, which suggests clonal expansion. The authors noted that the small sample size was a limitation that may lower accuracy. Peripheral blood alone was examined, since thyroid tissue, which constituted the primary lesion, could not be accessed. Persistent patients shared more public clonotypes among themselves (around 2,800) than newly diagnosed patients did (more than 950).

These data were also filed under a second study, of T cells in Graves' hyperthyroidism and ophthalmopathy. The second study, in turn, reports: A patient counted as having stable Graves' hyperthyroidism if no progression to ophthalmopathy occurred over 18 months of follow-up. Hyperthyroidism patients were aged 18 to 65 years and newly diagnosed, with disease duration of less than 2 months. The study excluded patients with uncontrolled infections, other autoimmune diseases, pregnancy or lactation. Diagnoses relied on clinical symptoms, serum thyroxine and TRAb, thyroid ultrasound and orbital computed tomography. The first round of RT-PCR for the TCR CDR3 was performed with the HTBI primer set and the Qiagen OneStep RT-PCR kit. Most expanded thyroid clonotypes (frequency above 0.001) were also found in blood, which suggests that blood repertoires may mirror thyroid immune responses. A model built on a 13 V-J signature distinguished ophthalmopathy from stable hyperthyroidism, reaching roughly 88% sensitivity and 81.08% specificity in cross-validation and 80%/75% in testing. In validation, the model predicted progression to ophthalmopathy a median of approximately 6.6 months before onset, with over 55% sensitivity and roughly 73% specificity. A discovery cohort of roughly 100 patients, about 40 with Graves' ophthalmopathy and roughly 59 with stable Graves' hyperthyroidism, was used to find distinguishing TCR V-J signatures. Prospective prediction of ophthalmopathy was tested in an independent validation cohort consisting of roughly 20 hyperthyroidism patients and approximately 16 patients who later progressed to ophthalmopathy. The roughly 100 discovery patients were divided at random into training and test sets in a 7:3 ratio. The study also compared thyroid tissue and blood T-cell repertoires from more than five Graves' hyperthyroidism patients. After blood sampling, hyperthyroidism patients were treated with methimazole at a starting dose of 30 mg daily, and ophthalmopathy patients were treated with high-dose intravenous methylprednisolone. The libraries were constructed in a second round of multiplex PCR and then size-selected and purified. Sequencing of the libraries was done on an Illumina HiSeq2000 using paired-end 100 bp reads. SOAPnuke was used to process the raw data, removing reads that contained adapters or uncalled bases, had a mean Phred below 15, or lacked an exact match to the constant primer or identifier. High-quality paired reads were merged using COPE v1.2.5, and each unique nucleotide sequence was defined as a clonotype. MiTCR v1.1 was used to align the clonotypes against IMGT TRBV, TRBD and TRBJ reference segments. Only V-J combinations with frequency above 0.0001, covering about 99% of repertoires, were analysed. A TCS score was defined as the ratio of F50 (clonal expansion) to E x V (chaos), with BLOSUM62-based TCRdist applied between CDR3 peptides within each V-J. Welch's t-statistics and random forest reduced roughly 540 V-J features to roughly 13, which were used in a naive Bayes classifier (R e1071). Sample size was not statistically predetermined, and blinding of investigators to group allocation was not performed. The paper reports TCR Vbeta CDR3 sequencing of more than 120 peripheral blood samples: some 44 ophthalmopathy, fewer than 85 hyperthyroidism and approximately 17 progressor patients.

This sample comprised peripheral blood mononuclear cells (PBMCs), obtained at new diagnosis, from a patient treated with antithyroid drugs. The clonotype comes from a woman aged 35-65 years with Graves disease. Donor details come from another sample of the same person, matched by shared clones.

The nucleotide sequence is TGTGCCAGCAGCCAAGGGGAGTATGGCTACACCTTC. Its protein is CASSQGEYGYTF. The chain links TRBV3-1 with TRBJ1-2; no D segment can be confidently identified. The CDR3 measures 12 amino acids from cysteine to phenylalanine. Solely the CDR3 DNA is kept, with 36 bases framed from the first base. Taken from the germline V gene (reference sequence), the CDR1 and CDR2 loops are LGHDT and YNNKEL. The trim is 1 base for V and 5 bases for J, with a gap of 5 bases between the germline ends.